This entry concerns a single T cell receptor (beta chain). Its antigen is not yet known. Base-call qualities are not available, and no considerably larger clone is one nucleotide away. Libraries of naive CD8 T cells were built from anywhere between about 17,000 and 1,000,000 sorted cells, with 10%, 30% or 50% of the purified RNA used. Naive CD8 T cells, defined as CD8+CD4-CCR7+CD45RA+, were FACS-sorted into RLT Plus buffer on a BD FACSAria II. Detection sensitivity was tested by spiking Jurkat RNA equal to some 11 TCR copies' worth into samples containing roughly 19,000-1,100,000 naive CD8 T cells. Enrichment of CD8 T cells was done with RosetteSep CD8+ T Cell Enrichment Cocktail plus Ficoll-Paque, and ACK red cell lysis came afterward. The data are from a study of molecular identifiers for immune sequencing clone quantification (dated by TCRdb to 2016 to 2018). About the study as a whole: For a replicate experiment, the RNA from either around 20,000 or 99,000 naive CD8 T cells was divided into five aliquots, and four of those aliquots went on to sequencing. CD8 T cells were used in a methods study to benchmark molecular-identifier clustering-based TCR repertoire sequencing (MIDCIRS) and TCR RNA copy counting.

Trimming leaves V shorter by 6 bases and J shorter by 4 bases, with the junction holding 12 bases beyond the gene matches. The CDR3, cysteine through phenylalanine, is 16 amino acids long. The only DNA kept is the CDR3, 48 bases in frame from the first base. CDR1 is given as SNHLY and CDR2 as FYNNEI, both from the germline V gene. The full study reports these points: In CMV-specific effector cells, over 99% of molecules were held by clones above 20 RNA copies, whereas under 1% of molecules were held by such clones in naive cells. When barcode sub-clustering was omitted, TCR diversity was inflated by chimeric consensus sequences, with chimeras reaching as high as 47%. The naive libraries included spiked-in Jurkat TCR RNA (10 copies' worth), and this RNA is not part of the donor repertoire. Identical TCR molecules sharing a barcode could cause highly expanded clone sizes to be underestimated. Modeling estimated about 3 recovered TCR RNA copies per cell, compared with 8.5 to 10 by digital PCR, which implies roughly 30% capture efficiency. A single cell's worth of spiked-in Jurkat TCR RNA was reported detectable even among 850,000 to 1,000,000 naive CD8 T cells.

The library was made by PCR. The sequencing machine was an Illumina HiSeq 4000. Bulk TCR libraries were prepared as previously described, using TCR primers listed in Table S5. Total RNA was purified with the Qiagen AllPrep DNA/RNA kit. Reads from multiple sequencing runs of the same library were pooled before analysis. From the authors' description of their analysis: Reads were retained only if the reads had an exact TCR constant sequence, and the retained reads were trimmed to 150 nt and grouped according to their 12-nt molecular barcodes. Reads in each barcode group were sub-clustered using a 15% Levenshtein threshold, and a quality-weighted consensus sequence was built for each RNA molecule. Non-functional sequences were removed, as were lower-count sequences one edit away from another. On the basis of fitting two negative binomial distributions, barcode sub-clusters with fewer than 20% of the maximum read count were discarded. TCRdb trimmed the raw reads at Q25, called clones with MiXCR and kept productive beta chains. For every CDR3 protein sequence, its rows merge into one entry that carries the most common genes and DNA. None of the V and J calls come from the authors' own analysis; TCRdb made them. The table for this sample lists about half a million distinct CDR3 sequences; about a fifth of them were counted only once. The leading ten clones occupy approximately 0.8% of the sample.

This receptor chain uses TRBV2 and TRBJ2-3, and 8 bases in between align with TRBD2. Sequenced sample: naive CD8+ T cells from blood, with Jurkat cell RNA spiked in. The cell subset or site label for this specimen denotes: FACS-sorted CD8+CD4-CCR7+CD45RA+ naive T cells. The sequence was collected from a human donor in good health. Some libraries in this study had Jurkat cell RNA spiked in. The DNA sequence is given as TGTGCCAGCAGCCCCGGGGGGGTCCTAGCGTCAGATACGCAGTATTTT. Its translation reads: CASSPGGVLASDTQYF.